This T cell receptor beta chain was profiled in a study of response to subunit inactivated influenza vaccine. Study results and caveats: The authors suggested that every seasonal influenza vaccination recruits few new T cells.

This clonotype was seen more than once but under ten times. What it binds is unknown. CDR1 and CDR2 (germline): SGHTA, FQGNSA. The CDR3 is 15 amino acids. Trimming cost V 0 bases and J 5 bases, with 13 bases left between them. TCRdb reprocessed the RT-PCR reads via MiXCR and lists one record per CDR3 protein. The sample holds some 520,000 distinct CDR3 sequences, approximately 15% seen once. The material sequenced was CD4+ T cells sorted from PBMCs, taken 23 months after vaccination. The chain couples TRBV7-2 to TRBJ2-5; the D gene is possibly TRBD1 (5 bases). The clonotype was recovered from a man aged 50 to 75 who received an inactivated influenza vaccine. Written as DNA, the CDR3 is TGTGCCAGCAGCTTAGCCGCTAGGGGCCGCGAGACCCAGTACTTC. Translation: CASSLAARGRETQYF.